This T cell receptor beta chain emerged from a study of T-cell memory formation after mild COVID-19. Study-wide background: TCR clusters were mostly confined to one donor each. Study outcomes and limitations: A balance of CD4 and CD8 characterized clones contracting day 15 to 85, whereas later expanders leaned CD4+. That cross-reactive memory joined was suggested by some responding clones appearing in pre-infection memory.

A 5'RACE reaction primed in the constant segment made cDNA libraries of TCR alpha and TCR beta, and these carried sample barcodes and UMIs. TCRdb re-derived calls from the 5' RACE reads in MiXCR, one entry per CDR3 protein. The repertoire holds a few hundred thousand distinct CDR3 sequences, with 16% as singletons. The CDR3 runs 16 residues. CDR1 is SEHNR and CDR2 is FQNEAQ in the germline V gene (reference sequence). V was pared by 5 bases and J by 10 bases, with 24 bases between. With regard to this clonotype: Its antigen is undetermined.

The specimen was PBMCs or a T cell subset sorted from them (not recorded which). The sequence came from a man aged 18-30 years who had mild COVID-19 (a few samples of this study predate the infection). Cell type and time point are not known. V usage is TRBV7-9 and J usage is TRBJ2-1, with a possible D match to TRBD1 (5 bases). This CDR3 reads CASSTGPRMEGSEQFF. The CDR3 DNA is TGTGCCAGCAGCACAGGCCCCAGGATGGAAGGTTCGGAGCAGTTCTTC.